The 29 T cell receptor beta chains reported below all come from one sample, sequenced in a study of Tregs in tolerant kidney transplant recipients. Profiled with immunoSEQ multiplex PCR; TCRdb holds only in-frame clones, not every one. The profile shows some 65,000 clones, 84% of them singletons. Sequences were obtained from CD4+ T cells from blood. These receptor sequences come from a human donor in good health.

V gene TRBV5-5 combines with J gene TRBJ1-2; D is uncertain. V shed 2 bases and J shed 5 bases, with 10 bases lying between them. Germline V CDR1 and CDR2: SGHKS, YYEKEE (reference sequence). This CDR3 region has 13 residues. The CDR3 DNA follows: TGTGCCAGCAGCTTAGCAGCTGGTTATGGCTACACCTTC. Encoded protein: CASSLAAGYGYTF.

The J gene is TRBJ1-6, the V gene TRBV18; D uncertain. CDR3 length equals 13 residues. Germline V CDR1 and CDR2: KGHSH, LQKENI. V lost 2 bases, J lost 7 bases, and 6 bases lay in between. The CDR3 spells CASSPDKNSPLHF. The CDR3 region has the DNA TGTGCCAGCTCACCAGACAAAAATTCACCCCTCCACTTT.

This clone was picked up a small number of times. V usage is TRBV7-2 and J usage is TRBJ1-4; maybe TRBD1 (5 bases). From germline, CDR1 is SGHTA and CDR2 FQGNSA. Trimming stripped 5 bases from V and 4 bases from J, with 11 bases between. This CDR3 region has 14 residues. The CDR3 here is CASSPGQRNEKLFF. The CDR3 region has the DNA TGTGCCAGCAGCCCTGGACAACGTAATGAAAAACTGTTTTTT.

The V and J genes are TRBV7-3 and TRBJ2-5; 12 positions agree with TRBD2. The CDR3 is 15 residues long. The germline V gene has CDR1 SGHTA and CDR2 FQGTGA. With 5 bases clipped from V and 4 bases from J, the junction kept 5 bases outside the gene matches. The CDR3 loop is CASSRGLAGGETQYF. For the CDR3, the DNA is TGTGCCAGCAGCCGGGGACTAGCGGGCGGAGAGACCCAGTACTTC. Complete variable domain (other parts from reference TRBV7-3 and TRBJ2-5): GAGVSQTPSNKVTEKGKYVELRCDPISGHTALYWYRQSLGQGPEFLIYFQGTGAADDSGLPNDRFFAVRPEGSVSTLKIQRTERGDSAVYLCASSRGLAGGETQYFGPGTRLLVL.

This chain links TRBV21-1 with TRBJ2-4; the table calls TRBD1, which could not be checked here. TRBV21-1 is noted as a pseudogene. The CDR3 loop spans 14 amino acids. The CDR3: CASPRGIAKNIQYF. The CDR3 DNA follows: TGTGCCTCGCCCAGGGGGATAGCCAAAAACATTCAGTACTTC.

This sequence joins TRBV7-6 and TRBJ1-1; the D is unclear. This CDR3 is 13 amino acids long. Deletions cut 0 bases from V and 4 bases from J, with 6 bases between. CDR1 and CDR2 from the germline V gene are SGHVS and FNYEAQ. The CDR3 reads CASSLAAATEAFF. The CDR3 DNA reads as TGTGCCAGCAGCTTAGCGGCAGCCACTGAAGCTTTCTTT.

V is TRBV19 and J is TRBJ2-7; 8 nucleotides agree with TRBD1. CDR3 length: 16 residues. Germline V lookup: CDR1 LNHDA, CDR2 SQIVND (reference sequence). V dropped 1 base and J dropped 0; count of bases not matched to a gene: 5. For the CDR3, the DNA is TGTGCCAGTAGTATAGTTACGACAGGGGACTCCTACGAGCAGTACTTC. Translating gives CASSIVTTGDSYEQYF.

The chain carries TRBV7-2 and TRBJ1-2; TRBD1 matches at 11 bases. The CDR3 is 16 amino acids. V lost 5 bases to trimming and J lost 4 bases; unmatched junction nucleotides: 9. Germline lookup yields CDR1 SGHTA and CDR2 FQGNSA. The CDR3 sequence: CASSPPFGTGGYGYTF. The CDR3 bases are TGTGCCAGCAGCCCCCCTTTTGGGACAGGGGGCTATGGCTACACCTTC.

This chain uses TRBV6-1 with TRBJ2-7; 7 bases are a match to TRBD1. The CDR3 spans 14 residues. V lost 6 bases to trimming and J lost 2 bases; unmatched junction nucleotides: 7. Germline V gives CDR1 MNHNS, CDR2 SASEGT. The CDR3 reads CASRIGQVTYEQYF. DNA for the CDR3: TGTGCCAGCAGGATCGGACAGGTCACCTACGAGCAGTACTTC.

This chain joins TRBV30 and TRBJ2-5; the match to TRBD2 covers 7 bases. The CDR3 covers 15 residues. Germline V gene lookup returns CDR1 GTSNPN and CDR2 SVGIG (reference sequence). The J segment lost 1 base and the V segment lost 3 bases, leaving 8 bases of the junction unmatched. The CDR3 DNA follows: TGTGCCTGGAGAGGAGGGAGGGTCCCCCAAGAGACCCAGTACTTC. It is translated as CAWRGGRVPQETQYF.

The V gene is TRBV4-2, the J gene TRBJ2-3; 9 bases line up with TRBD1. The germline V gene encodes CDR1 LGHNA and CDR2 YNFKEQ. This CDR3 is built from 18 residues. The V segment lost 1 base and the J segment 3 bases; nucleotides outside the gene matches: 11. The CDR3 reads CASSQVTGGQGSTDTQYF. CDR3 DNA: TGTGCCAGCAGCCAAGTTACCGGGGGACAGGGTAGTACAGATACGCAGTATTTT.

The chain is built from TRBV29-1 and TRBJ2-7, with D tentatively TRBD1 (5 bases). Deletions cut 4 bases from V and 5 bases from J, with 12 bases between. The V gene's germline CDR1 is SQVTM and CDR2 ANQGSEA. CDR3 length: 12 residues. The CDR3 bases are TGCAGCGTTGCCAGGGCCCCCAACGAGCAGTACTTC. Its protein is CSVARAPNEQYF.

The chain joins TRBV6-6 to TRBJ1-1; no clear D gene. CDR3 length: 12 amino acids. Germline loops: CDR1 MNHNY, CDR2 SVGAGI (reference sequence). V shed 6 bases and J shed 0 bases, with 5 bases lying between them. The CDR3 nucleotides are TGTGCCAGCAGCAACATGAACACTGAAGCTTTCTTT. Translating it yields CASSNMNTEAFF.

This clone was observed once. The chain is built from TRBV11-2 and TRBJ2-7, with TRBD2 matching over 15 bases. Germline V gene sequence: CDR1 SGHAT, CDR2 FQNNGV. This CDR3 spans 20 amino acids. Losses at the gene ends were 0 bases for V and 0 bases for J; bases not matched to a gene: 9. CDR3 sequence reads: CASSLDFGTSGGKHSYEQYF. The CDR3 DNA reads as TGTGCCAGCAGCTTAGATTTTGGGACTAGCGGGGGGAAACACTCCTACGAGCAGTACTTC.

The chain has TRBV7-8 and TRBJ1-6, with unresolved D. The germline V and J ends were trimmed by 8 bases and 7 bases, with 15 bases remaining between them. Germline V lookup: CDR1 SGHVS, CDR2 FQNEAQ. The CDR3 is made up of 14 amino acids. In DNA, the CDR3 is TGTGCCAGCCGCCCCAGACAAACAAATTCACCCCTCCACTTT. Translating it yields CASRPRQTNSPLHF.

The CDR3 sequence: CASSERPGEQFF. CDR3 sequence (DNA): TGTGCCAGCAGTGAACGGCCGGGGGAGCAGTTCTTC. V gene TRBV2 combines with J gene TRBJ2-1, with D possibly matching TRBD2 (5 bases). The CDR3 runs 12 residues. V lost 2 bases, J lost 10 bases, and 9 bases lay in between. The germline CDR1 and CDR2 sequences are SNHLY and FYNNEI.

The V and J genes are TRBV7-3 and TRBJ2-1; TRBD1 aligns across 12 bases. The CDR3 length is 17 residues. The germline V gene encodes CDR1 SGHTA and CDR2 FQGTGA. With V trimmed by 4 bases and J by 9 bases, 13 bases remained unmatched. DNA for the CDR3: TGTGCCAGCAGCTACCCTCGGGACAGGGGGCCGATAGTTGAGCAGTTCTTC. Translated: CASSYPRDRGPIVEQFF. Full variable domain (remainder filled in from reference TRBV7-3 and TRBJ2-1): GAGVSQTPSNKVTEKGKYVELRCDPISGHTALYWYRQSLGQGPEFLIYFQGTGAADDSGLPNDRFFAVRPEGSVSTLKIQRTERGDSAVYLCASSYPRDRGPIVEQFFGPGTRLTVL.

V and J are TRBV2 and TRBJ2-2; a weak D match, TRBD2 (5 bases). Germline V gene lookup returns CDR1 SNHLY and CDR2 FYNNEI. This CDR3 has 13 residues. Trimming removed 7 bases from V and 2 bases from J, with 8 bases in between. The CDR3 reads CASNSDNTGELFF. The CDR3 nucleotides read TGTGCCAGCAATAGCGACAACACCGGGGAGCTGTTTTTT.

The V and J genes are TRBV5-1 and TRBJ2-3; 7 positions match TRBD2. The CDR3 totals 16 residues. The ends lost 0 bases at V and 0 bases at J; junction bases unmatched: 4. Germline CDR1 SGHRS, CDR2 YFSETQ. CDR3 protein: CASSLEPSGSTDTQYF. CDR3 nucleotides: TGCGCCAGCAGCTTGGAGCCTAGCGGTAGCACAGATACGCAGTATTTT.

The rearrangement uses TRBV5-1 and TRBJ2-3; 8 nucleotides agree with TRBD2. The CDR3 is 16 residues long. Germline V lookup: CDR1 SGHRS, CDR2 YFSETQ. V dropped 7 bases and J dropped 3; count of bases not matched to a gene: 13. The chain's CDR3 is CASRLRGLEDTDTQYF. CDR3 nucleotides: TGCGCCAGCCGTCTTAGGGGACTAGAGGATACAGATACGCAGTATTTT.

Only a few counts were recorded for this clone. This chain links TRBV11-3 with TRBJ2-1; D is unresolved. Trimming removed 5 bases at V and 8 bases at J, with 7 bases between. Germline V gene data show CDR1 as SGHNT and CDR2 as YENEEA. The CDR3 consists of 11 residues. The CDR3 sequence: CASSADHEQFF. The CDR3 DNA reads as TGTGCCAGCAGCGCGGACCATGAGCAGTTCTTC.

This chain links TRBV7-8 with TRBJ2-7; TRBD2 agrees at 8 bases. The CDR3 totals 19 residues. V dropped 1 base and J dropped 5; count of bases not matched to a gene: 19. CDR1 SGHVS and CDR2 FQNEAQ come from the germline V gene. The DNA of the CDR3 is TGTGCCAGCAGCTTAGTGCGAGCGGGAGTATTTGGGGTAGGGAACGAGCAGTACTTC. Protein sequence: CASSLVRAGVFGVGNEQYF.

The chain combines TRBV7-9 with TRBJ2-1; 8 bases line up with TRBD2. The CDR3 has 17 residues. With V trimmed by 1 base and J by 8 bases, 13 bases remained unmatched. Germline-derived CDR1 and CDR2 are SEHNR and FQNEAQ (reference sequence). CDR3 nucleotide sequence: TGTGCCAGCAGCTTAGTTGGTCGGCGGGAGGATCGGTATGAGCAGTTCTTC. It specifies CASSLVGRREDRYEQFF.

The chain combines TRBV5-1 with TRBJ1-6; 9 nucleotides agree with TRBD1. The CDR3 extends over 19 amino acids. Germline loops: CDR1 SGHRS, CDR2 YFSETQ. V was clipped by 0 bases and J by 7 bases; unmatched bases: 14. The CDR3 protein is CASSLGPGQGRGANSPLHF. In DNA, the CDR3 is TGCGCCAGCAGCTTGGGGCCGGGACAGGGAAGAGGCGCGAATTCACCCCTCCACTTT.

The V and J genes are TRBV30 and TRBJ1-1; D gene uncertain. Germline V CDR1 and CDR2: GTSNPN, SVGIG (reference sequence). The V end was cut by 8 bases, the J end by 0 bases, with 4 bases between. This CDR3 contains 10 residues. The CDR3 DNA reads as TGTGCCGGGGTGAACACTGAAGCTTTCTTT. Protein product: CAGVNTEAFF.

This sequence joins TRBV5-6 and TRBJ2-7; TRBD1 agrees at 9 bases. Germline loops: CDR1 SGHDT, CDR2 YYEEEE. This CDR3 is 16 amino acids long. V shed 4 bases, J shed 3 bases, and the junction held 11 bases outside the gene matches. The CDR3: CASSLRAGTGLYEQYF. In DNA form, the CDR3 reads TGTGCCAGCAGCCTTAGAGCCGGGACAGGGCTCTACGAGCAGTACTTC.

This clone appeared a single time. The chain uses TRBV25-1 and TRBJ2-1, with a weak D call TRBD2 (7 bases). The CDR3 totals 16 residues. Germline CDR1 and CDR2: MGHDK and SYGVNS. V was shortened by 1 base and J by 7 bases, with 17 bases between the two germline ends. Here the CDR3 DNA reads TGTGCCAGCAGTGAATTAAGGGGAGGGGGTTGGAATGAGCAGTTCTTC. Its translation is CASSELRGGGWNEQFF.

The chain is built from TRBV7-8 and TRBJ2-3; D ambiguous. Germline V CDR1 and CDR2: SGHVS, FQNEAQ. With 4 bases removed from V and 2 bases from J, the gap between germline ends came to 10 bases. The CDR3 totals 14 residues. As DNA, the CDR3 is TGTGCCAGCAGCTCCCGTTGGTTCACAGATACGCAGTATTTT. This encodes CASSSRWFTDTQYF. Combining the CDR3 with reference TRBV7-8 and TRBJ2-3 gives the whole variable domain GAGVSQSPRYKVAKRGQDVALRCDPISGHVSLFWYQQALGQGPEFLTYFQNEAQLDKSGLPSDRFFAERPEGSVSTLKIQRTQQEDSAVYLCASSSRWFTDTQYFGPGTRLTVL.

The chain joins TRBV6-5 to TRBJ2-5; perhaps TRBD2 as D (6 bases). The DNA end lines up better with TRBJ2-7; the J call may be wrong. CDR1 MNHEY and CDR2 SVGAGI come from the germline V gene. The CDR3 extends over 14 amino acids. The CDR3, as DNA: TGTGCCAGCAAGCCCGGGGGTCCCGCCTACGAGCAGTACTTC. It translates to CASKPGGPAYEQYF.